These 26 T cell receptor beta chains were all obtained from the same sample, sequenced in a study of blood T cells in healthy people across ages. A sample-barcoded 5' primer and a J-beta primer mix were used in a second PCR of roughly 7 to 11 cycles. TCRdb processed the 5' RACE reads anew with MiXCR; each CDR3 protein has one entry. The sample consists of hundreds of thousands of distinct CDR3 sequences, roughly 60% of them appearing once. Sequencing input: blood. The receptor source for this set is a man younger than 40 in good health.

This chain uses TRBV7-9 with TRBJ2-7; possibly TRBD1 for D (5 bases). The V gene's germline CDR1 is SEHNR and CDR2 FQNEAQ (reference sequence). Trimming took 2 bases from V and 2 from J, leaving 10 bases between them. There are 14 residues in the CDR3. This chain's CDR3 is CASSLNRPTYEQYF. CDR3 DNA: TGTGCCAGCAGCTTAAACAGGCCTACCTACGAGCAGTACTTC. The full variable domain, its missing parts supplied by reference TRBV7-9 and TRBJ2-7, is DTGVSQNPRHKITKRGQNVTFRCDPISEHNRLYWYRQTLGQGPEFLTYFQNEAQLEKSRLLSDRFSAERPKGSFSTLEIQRTEQGDSAMYLCASSLNRPTYEQYFGPGTRLTVT.

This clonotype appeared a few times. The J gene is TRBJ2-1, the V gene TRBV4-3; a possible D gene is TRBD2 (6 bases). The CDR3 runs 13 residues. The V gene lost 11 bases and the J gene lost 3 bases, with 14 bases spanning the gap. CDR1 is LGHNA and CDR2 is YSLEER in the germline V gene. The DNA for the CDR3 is TGCGCCGCCTCCCCGGGACTCTACAATGAGCAGTTCTTC. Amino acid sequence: CAASPGLYNEQFF.

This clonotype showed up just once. The chain's CDR3 is CASSWGALNEQYF. CDR3 DNA sequence: TGTGCCAGCAGCTGGGGGGCCCTCAATGAGCAGTACTTC. The chain recombines TRBV11-2 with TRBJ2-1; D assignment may be TRBD1 or TRBD2 (6 bases each). The J call may be in error: the DNA end matches TRBJ2-7 better. This CDR3 is 13 amino acids long. Per the germline V gene, CDR1 is SGHAT and CDR2 is FQNNGV.

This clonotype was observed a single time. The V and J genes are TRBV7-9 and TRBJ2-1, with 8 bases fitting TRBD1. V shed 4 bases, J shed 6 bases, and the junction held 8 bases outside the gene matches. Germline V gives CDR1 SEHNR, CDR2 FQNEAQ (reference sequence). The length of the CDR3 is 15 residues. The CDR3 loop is CASSSSGTGFNEQFF. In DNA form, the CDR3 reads TGTGCCAGCAGCTCCTCCGGGACAGGCTTCAATGAGCAGTTCTTC.

CDR3 nucleotides: TGTGCCAGCAGACGCGATAGAGGGGTAACAGAGACCCAGCATTTT. Protein product: CASRRDRGVTETQHF. V and J are TRBV7-2 and TRBJ1-5; D perhaps matches TRBD1 (5 bases). Per germline, CDR1 SGHTA and CDR2 FQGNSA. CDR3 length: 15 residues. Trimming pared 6 bases from V and 11 bases from J, leaving 23 bases between.

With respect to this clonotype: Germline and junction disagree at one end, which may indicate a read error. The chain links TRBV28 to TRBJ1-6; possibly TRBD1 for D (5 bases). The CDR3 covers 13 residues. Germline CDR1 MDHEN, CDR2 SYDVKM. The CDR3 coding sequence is TGTGCCAGTTGGGACTCCTATAATTCACCTCTCCACTTT. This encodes CASWDSYNSPLHF. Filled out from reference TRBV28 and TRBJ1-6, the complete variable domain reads DVKVTQSSRYLVKRTGEKVFLECVQDMDHENMFWYRQDPGLGLRLIYFSYDVKMKEKGDIPEGYSVSREKKERFSLILESASTNQTSMYLCASWDSYNSPLHFGNGTRLTVT.

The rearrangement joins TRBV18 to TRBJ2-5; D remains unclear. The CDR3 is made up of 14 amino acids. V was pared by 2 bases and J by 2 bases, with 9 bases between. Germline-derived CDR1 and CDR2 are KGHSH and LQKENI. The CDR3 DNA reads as TGTGCCAGCTCACCAGGACGGATACAAGAGACCCAGTACTTC. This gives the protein CASSPGRIQETQYF.

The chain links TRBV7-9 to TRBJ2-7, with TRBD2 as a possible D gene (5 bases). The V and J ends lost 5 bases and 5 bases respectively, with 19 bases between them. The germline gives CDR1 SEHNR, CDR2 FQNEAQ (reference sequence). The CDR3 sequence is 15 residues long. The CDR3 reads CASSQEAGPRHEQYF. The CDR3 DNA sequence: TGTGCCAGCAGCCAGGAGGCAGGTCCTAGGCACGAGCAGTACTTC.

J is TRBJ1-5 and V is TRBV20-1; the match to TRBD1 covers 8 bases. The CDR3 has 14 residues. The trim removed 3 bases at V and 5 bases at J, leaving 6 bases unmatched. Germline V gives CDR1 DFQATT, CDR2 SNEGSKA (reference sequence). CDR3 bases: TGCAGTGCTAGGGCCAGGGGGCTGCATCAGCCCCAGCATTTT. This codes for CSARARGLHQPQHF.

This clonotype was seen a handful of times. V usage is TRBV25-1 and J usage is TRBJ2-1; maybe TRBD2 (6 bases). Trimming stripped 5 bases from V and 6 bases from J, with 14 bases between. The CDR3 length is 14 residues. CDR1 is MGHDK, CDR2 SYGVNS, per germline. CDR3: CASSPGLDVNEQFF. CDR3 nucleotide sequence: TGTGCCAGCAGTCCGGGACTCGACGTCAATGAGCAGTTCTTC.

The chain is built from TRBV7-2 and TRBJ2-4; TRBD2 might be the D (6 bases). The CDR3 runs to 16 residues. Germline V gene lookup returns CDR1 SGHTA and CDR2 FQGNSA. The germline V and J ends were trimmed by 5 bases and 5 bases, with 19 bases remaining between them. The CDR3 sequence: CASSLRPLSGENIQYF. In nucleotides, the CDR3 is TGTGCCAGCAGCCTCCGGCCCCTTAGCGGCGAAAACATTCAGTACTTC.

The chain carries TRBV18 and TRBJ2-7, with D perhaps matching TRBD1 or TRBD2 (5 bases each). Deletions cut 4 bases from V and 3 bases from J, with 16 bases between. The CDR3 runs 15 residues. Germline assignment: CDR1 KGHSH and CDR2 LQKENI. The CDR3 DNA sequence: TGTGCCAGCTCACGCCGGCGAGGGGCACTCTACGAGCAGTACTTC. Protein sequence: CASSRRRGALYEQYF.

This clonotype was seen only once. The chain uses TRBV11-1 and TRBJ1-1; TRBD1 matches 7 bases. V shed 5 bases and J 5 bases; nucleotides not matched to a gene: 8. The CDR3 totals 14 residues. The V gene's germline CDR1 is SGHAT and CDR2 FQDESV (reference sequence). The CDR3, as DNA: TGTGCCAGCAGCCTACGGACAGGTGGTACTGAAGCTTTCTTT. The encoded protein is CASSLRTGGTEAFF.

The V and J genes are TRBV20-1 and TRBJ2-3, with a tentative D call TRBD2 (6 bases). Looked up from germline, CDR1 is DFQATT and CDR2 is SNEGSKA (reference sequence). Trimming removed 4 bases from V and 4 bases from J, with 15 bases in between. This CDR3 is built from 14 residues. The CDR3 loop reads CSATGTGEADTQYF. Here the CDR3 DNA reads TGCAGTGCTACGGGGACTGGGGAGGCAGATACGCAGTATTTT.

In DNA form, the CDR3 reads TGTGCCAGCAGCAGACTAGCGAGGCACCAAGAGACCCAGTACTTC. It codes for CASSRLARHQETQYF. V gene TRBV2 combines with J gene TRBJ2-5; 8 bases agree with TRBD2. This CDR3 has 15 residues. In germline, CDR1 is SNHLY, CDR2 FYNNEI. V was pared by 6 bases and J by 0 bases, with 6 bases of the junction left unmatched.

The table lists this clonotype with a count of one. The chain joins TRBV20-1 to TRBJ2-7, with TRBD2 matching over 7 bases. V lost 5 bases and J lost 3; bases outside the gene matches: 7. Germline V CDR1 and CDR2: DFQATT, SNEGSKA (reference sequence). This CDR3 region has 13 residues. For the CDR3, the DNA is TGCAGTGCTTCCGGGACTACCCTCTACGAGCAGTACTTC. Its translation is CSASGTTLYEQYF.

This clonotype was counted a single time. The CDR3 sequence is CSAELGEKLFF. Written as DNA, the CDR3 is TGCAGTGCTGAATTGGGGGAAAAACTGTTTTTT. The chain couples TRBV20-1 to TRBJ1-4, with D unresolved. The germline CDR1 and CDR2 sequences are DFQATT and SNEGSKA (reference sequence). Trimming left V 5 bases short and J 8 bases short, with 9 bases between. The CDR3 is 11 amino acids.

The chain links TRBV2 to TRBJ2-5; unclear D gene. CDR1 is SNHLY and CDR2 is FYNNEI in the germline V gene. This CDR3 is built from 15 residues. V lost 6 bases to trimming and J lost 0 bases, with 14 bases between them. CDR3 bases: TGTGCCAGCAGCCCTATGGTCGGGTACCAAGAGACCCAGTACTTC. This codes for CASSPMVGYQETQYF.

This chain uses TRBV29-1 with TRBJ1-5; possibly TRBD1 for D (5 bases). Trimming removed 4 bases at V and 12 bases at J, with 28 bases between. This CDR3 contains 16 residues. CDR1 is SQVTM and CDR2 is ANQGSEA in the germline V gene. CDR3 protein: CSVVGDGKLLSGRQHF. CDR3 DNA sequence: TGCAGCGTTGTTGGGGACGGGAAACTACTATCAGGGCGCCAGCATTTT.

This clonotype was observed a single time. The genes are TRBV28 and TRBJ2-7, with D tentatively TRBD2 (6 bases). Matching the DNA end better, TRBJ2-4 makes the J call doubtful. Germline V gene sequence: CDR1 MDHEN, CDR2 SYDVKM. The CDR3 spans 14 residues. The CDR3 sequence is CASSSTGDSDIQYF. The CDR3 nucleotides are TGTGCCAGCAGTTCCACGGGGGACTCTGACATTCAGTACTTC.

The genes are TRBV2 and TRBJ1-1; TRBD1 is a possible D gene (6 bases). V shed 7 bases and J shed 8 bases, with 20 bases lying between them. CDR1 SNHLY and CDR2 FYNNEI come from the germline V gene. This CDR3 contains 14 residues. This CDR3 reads CASTRGASFSEAFF. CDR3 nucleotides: TGTGCCAGCACTCGGGGGGCTTCCTTTTCAGAAGCTTTCTTT.

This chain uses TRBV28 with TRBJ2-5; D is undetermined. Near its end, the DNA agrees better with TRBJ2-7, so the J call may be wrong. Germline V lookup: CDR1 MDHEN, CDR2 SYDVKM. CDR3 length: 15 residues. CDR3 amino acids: CASSAPPAHPYEQYF. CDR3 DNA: TGTGCCAGCAGTGCGCCGCCGGCCCATCCCTACGAGCAGTACTTC.

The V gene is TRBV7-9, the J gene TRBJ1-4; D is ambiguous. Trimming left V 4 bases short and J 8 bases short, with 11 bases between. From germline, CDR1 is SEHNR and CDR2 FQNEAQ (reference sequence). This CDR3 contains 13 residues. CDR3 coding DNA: TGTGCCAGCAGCTACCCGGGCCCCGAAAAACTGTTTTTT. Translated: CASSYPGPEKLFF.

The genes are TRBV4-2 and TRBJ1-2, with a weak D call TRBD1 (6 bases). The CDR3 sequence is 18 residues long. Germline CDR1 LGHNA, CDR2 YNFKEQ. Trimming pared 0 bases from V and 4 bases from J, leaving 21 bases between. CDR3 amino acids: CASSQDLPKTDRIYGYTF. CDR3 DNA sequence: TGTGCCAGCAGCCAAGATCTTCCGAAAACAGACAGGATCTATGGCTACACCTTC.

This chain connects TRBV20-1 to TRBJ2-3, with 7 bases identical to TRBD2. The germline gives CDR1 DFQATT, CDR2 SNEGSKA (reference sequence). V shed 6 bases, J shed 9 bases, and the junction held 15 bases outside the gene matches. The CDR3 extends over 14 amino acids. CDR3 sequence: CSAWKPAGDETQYF. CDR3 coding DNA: TGCAGTGCGTGGAAGCCTGCGGGAGATGAGACGCAGTATTTT.

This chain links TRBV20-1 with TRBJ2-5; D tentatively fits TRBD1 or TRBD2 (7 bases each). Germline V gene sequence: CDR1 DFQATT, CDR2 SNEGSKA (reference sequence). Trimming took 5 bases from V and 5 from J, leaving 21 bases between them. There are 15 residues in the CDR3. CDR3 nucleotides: TGCAGTGCTGGAGGGGGGGTCGGACAGGAGGAGACCCAGTACTTC. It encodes CSAGGGVGQEETQYF.